Following are 18 T cell receptor beta chains from one sample sequenced in a study of patients and donors after allogeneic stem cell transplantation. MiXCR was run by TCRdb on the RT-PCR reads, yielding one entry per CDR3 protein. The data contain roughly 250,000 distinct CDR3 sequences, roughly 15% of them singletons. The sequenced material came from blood, either unsorted or a sorted T cell fraction (not recorded which). The receptor set was obtained from a human donor who was either an allogeneic HSCT recipient or a stem cell or donor lymphocyte infusion donor (not recorded which). It is not recorded whose cells these are; they may come from a transplant donor.

The table lists this clonotype with a few counts. The chain employs TRBV5-1 and TRBJ2-3; 11 bases line up with TRBD2. The germline gives CDR1 SGHRS, CDR2 YFSETQ. The CDR3 has 16 residues. The V gene end was trimmed by 4 bases and the J gene end by 5 bases; junction bases not matched to a gene: 9. The CDR3 region is CASSPGTSGGGDTQYF. The CDR3 DNA is TGCGCCAGCAGCCCTGGGACTAGCGGAGGGGGAGATACGCAGTATTTT.

This chain joins TRBV12-3 or TRBV12-4 and TRBJ1-1; possibly TRBD1 for D (6 bases). Trimming removed 8 bases from V and 1 base from J, with 11 bases in between. CDR3 size: 13 residues. CDR3 residues: CASGNRENTEAFF. CDR3 in DNA: TGTGCCAGCGGAAACAGGGAGAACACTGAAGCTTTCTTT.

This clonotype was detected a few times. The J gene is TRBJ2-1, the V gene TRBV6-5; possibly TRBD2 for D (6 bases). Between the trimmed V and J ends, which lost 4 bases and 1 base, there was a span of 8 bases. Germline V gene lookup returns CDR1 MNHEY and CDR2 SVGAGI. The CDR3 is 14 residues long. The CDR3 DNA is TGTGCCAGCAGTTGGAGGGGTTCCTACAATGAGCAGTTCTTC. It codes for CASSWRGSYNEQFF.

With regard to this clonotype: The junction does not match germline at one end; this may be a read error. The rearrangement uses TRBV29-1 and TRBJ2-3; TRBD1 aligns across 8 bases. The germline V gene has CDR1 SQVTM and CDR2 ANQGSEA. CDR3 length: 14 amino acids. As DNA, the CDR3 is TGCAGCGTAGAAGGGACAGGTGGGGCAGATACGCAGTATTTT. Translation gives CSVEGTGGADTQYF.

The V call is TRBV7-3, the J call TRBJ1-1; D not certain. In germline, CDR1 is SGHTA, CDR2 FQGTGA. The CDR3 contains 14 residues. Trimming removed 5 bases from V and 7 bases from J, with 17 bases in between. The CDR3 bases are TGTGCCAGCAGCCCCGGCGCGGGGAATAGTGAAGCTTTCTTT. Translating it yields CASSPGAGNSEAFF.

Note on this clonotype: A much more abundant neighbour one base away suggests this may be a read error. The rearrangement joins TRBV7-9 to TRBJ2-7, with 7 bases lining up with TRBD2. The CDR3 loop spans 15 amino acids. Germline CDR1 SEHNR, CDR2 FQNEAQ (reference sequence). J lost 4 bases, V lost 4 bases, and 10 bases had no gene match. The CDR3 nucleotides are TGTGCCAGCAGCTCCAGTAGCGGGTGTGTTTACGAGCAGTACTTC. Its protein is CASSSSSGCVYEQYF.

The genes are TRBV2 and TRBJ2-7; no firm D call. Germline V gives CDR1 SNHLY, CDR2 FYNNEI. The CDR3 is 13 residues long. Trimming pared 6 bases from V and 2 bases from J, leaving 11 bases between. For the CDR3, the DNA is TGTGCCAGCAGGTGGGATAGGACCTACGAGCAGTACTTC. It yields the protein CASRWDRTYEQYF. Filled out from reference TRBV2 and TRBJ2-7, the complete variable domain reads EPEVTQTPSHQVTQMGQEVILRCVPISNHLYFYWYRQILGQKVEFLVSFYNNEISEKSEIFDDQFSVERPDGSNFTLKIRSTKLEDSAMYFCASRWDRTYEQYFGPGTRLTVT.

This clonotype has only a few counts. V usage is TRBV6-5 and J usage is TRBJ2-7, with a tentative D call TRBD1 (6 bases). V was pared by 2 bases and J by 0 bases, with 11 bases between. This CDR3 has 15 amino acids. Germline CDR1 reads MNHEY; CDR2 reads SVGAGI. The CDR3 sequence is CASSYLGTHSYEQYF. The CDR3 DNA is TGTGCCAGCAGTTACCTGGGGACACACTCCTACGAGCAGTACTTC.

This clonotype was counted a few times. The chain is built from TRBV7-9 and TRBJ1-4; D is possibly TRBD1 (6 bases). The V end was cut by 1 base, the J end by 11 bases, with 23 bases between. CDR3 length: 17 residues. The germline V gene encodes CDR1 SEHNR and CDR2 FQNEAQ (reference sequence). CDR3 in amino acids: CASSLGQQGSTIGKLFF. The CDR3 region has the DNA TGTGCCAGCAGCTTAGGCCAACAGGGATCGACAATCGGGAAACTGTTTTTT.

This clonotype was recorded a few times. This chain joins TRBV11-1 and TRBJ1-1; D is ambiguous. The germline CDR1 and CDR2 sequences are SGHAT and FQDESV (reference sequence). The CDR3 is made up of 18 amino acids. The V and J ends lost 5 bases and 0 bases respectively, with 22 bases between them. CDR3 sequence reads: CASSPTVGRLGMNTEAFF. CDR3 DNA: TGTGCCAGCAGCCCAACGGTGGGTCGCCTTGGGATGAACACTGAAGCTTTCTTT.

The J gene is TRBJ1-5, the V gene TRBV7-3; D remains ambiguous. The length of the CDR3 is 15 residues. CDR1 is SGHTA and CDR2 is FQGTGA in the germline V gene. With 1 base removed from V and 2 bases from J, the gap between germline ends came to 9 bases. The CDR3 nucleotides are TGTGCCAGCAGCTTAAGATCGGGTTGCAATCAGCCCCAGCATTTT. This sequence encodes CASSLRSGCNQPQHF. Using reference TRBV7-3 and TRBJ1-5 for the parts outside the CDR3, the full variable domain is GAGVSQTPSNKVTEKGKYVELRCDPISGHTALYWYRQSLGQGPEFLIYFQGTGAADDSGLPNDRFFAVRPEGSVSTLKIQRTERGDSAVYLCASSLRSGCNQPQHFGDGTRLSIL.

In its sample, this clonotype was seen many times. The chain joins TRBV5-1 to TRBJ2-2; TRBD2 matches at 8 bases. Germline V gene data show CDR1 as SGHRS and CDR2 as YFSETQ. The CDR3 sequence is 14 residues long. After removal of 5 bases from V and 4 bases from J, the junction contained 4 bases not matched to a gene. DNA for the CDR3: TGCGCCAGCAGTGGCGGGGGGTCCACCGGGGAGCTGTTTTTT. Translation: CASSGGGSTGELFF.

This clonotype has only a few counts. The chain recombines TRBV12-3 or TRBV12-4 with TRBJ1-2, with a weak D call TRBD1 (5 bases). The CDR3 covers 15 residues. V gave up 6 bases and J gave up 3 bases, with 17 bases separating them. The CDR3 region has the DNA TGTGCCAGCAGCACTGGGCAGGGATGGGACTATGGCTACACCTTC. It translates to CASSTGQGWDYGYTF.

This clonotype was seen ten or more times. The gene calls are TRBV12-3 or TRBV12-4 and TRBJ1-2; D not resolved. The CDR3 is 12 residues long. V shed 2 bases and J shed 10 bases, with 11 bases lying between them. CDR3 bases: TGTGCCAGCAGTTTAAACCCCCCGAACTACACCTTC. Its translation: CASSLNPPNYTF.

This clonotype was recorded at least ten times. V is TRBV7-9 and J is TRBJ1-5, with TRBD1 as a possible D gene (5 bases). Trimming cost V 5 bases and J 7 bases, with 15 bases left between them. Germline V CDR1 and CDR2: SEHNR, FQNEAQ (reference sequence). The CDR3 is 14 amino acids. The CDR3 sequence: CASSLAGLHQPQHF. The CDR3, as DNA: TGTGCCAGCAGCCTCGCAGGGTTGCACCAGCCCCAGCATTTT.

V and J are TRBV7-2 and TRBJ2-5; 9 bases align to TRBD2. Germline lookup yields CDR1 SGHTA and CDR2 FQGNSA. The CDR3 spans 15 residues. V was pared by 5 bases and J by 5 bases, with 9 bases of the junction left unmatched. CDR3 residues: CASSQSSGTLETQYF. CDR3 DNA: TGTGCCAGCAGCCAATCTAGCGGGACTCTGGAGACCCAGTACTTC.

This clonotype was seen at least ten times. CDR3 in amino acids: CAVIGNTEAFF. CDR3 bases: TGTGCGGTGATCGGGAACACTGAAGCTTTCTTT. V is TRBV6-5 and J is TRBJ1-1; D gene uncertain. The CDR3 runs to 11 residues. Germline V CDR1 and CDR2: MNHEY, SVGAGI.

The sample holds a few counts of this clonotype. The rearrangement uses TRBV7-2 and TRBJ1-2, with D possibly TRBD1 on 6 matching bases. Germline CDR1 reads SGHTA; CDR2 reads FQGNSA. The CDR3 contains 14 residues. Trimming took 8 bases from V and 5 from J, leaving 18 bases between them. The CDR3 spells CASREGGISYGYTF. The CDR3, as DNA: TGTGCCAGCCGGGAGGGGGGGATCTCTTATGGCTACACCTTC.